This passage covers 3 T cell receptor beta chains from one sample sequenced in a study of blood T cell repertoires in COVID-19. Produced via immunoSEQ multiplex PCR; TCRdb's table is partial and in-frame only. Here the sample spans some 100,000 clones, over 75% being singletons. Sequencing used peripheral blood. These receptors were collected from a woman aged 45 to 65 with acute or convalescent COVID-19.

V and J are TRBV28 and TRBJ1-4; 7 bases align to TRBD1. CDR1 is MDHEN, CDR2 SYDVKM, per germline. The CDR3 totals 12 residues. Trimming cost V 6 bases and J 17 bases; bases outside gene matches: 12. The CDR3 DNA follows: TGTGCCAGCAGCCCCGGACAGGCTCGGGGTTTTTTT. Its protein is CASSPGQARGFF.

This clone was observed a single time. This chain links TRBV6-5 with TRBJ2-3, with 11 bases identical to TRBD1. The CDR3 totals 14 residues. V was pared by 7 bases and J by 5 bases, with 5 bases of the junction left unmatched. Germline CDR1 reads MNHEY; CDR2 reads SVGAGI. For the CDR3, the DNA is TGTGCCAGCACCTGGACAGGGGGCGGAGATACGCAGTATTTT. Translated, it gives CASTWTGGGDTQYF.

The rearrangement links TRBV18 to TRBJ2-7, with 9 bases matching TRBD1. The CDR3 runs 15 residues. Unmatched junction bases numbered 11, after V lost 5 bases and J lost 6 bases. CDR1 KGHSH and CDR2 LQKENI come from the germline V gene. DNA of the CDR3: TGTGCCAGCTCAACACTTACCGGGACAGGGTCCGAGCAGTACTTC. This encodes CASSTLTGTGSEQYF.